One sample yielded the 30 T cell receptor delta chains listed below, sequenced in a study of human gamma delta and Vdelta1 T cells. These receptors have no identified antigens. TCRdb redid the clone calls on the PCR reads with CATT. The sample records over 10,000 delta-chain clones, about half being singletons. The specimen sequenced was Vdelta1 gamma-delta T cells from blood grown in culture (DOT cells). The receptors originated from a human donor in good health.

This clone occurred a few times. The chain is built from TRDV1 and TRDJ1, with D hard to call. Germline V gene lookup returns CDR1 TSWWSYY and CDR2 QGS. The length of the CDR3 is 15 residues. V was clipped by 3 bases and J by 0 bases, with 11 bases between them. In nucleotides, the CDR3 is TGTGCTCTTGGGGACGGCCGAATTTACACCGATAAACTCATCTTT. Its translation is CALGDGRIYTDKLIF.

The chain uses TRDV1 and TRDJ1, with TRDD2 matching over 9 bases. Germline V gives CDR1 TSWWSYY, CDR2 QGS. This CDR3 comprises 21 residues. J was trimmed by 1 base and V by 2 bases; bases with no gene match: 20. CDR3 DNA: TGTGCTCTTGGGGAAAGGCCTTCCTACGTCGCTGGGGTCGGGTTCACCGATAAACTCATCTTT. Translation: CALGERPSYVAGVGFTDKLIF.

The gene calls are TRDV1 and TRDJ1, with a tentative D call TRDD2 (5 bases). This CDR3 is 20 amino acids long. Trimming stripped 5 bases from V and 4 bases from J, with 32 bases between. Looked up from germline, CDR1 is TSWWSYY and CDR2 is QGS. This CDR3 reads CALGCGDGPYPVLPCDKLIF. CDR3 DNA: TGTGCTCTTGGGTGCGGCGACGGGCCCTACCCCGTACTGCCCTGCGATAAACTCATCTTT.

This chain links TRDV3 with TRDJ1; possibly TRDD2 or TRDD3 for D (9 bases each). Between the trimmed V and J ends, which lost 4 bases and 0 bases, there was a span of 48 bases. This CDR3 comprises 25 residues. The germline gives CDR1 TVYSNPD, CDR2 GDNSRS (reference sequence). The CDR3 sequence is CASMPSYHSPRTGGQRFPYTDKLIF. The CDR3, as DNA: TGTGCCTCCATGCCTTCCTACCACAGCCCACGTACTGGGGGACAGAGGTTTCCGTACACCGATAAACTCATCTTT.

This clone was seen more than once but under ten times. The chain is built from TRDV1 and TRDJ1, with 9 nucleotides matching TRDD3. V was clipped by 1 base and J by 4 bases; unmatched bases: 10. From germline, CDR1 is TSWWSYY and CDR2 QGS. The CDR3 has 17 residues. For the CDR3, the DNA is TGTGCTCTTGGGGAACCCACCACGAGGGGATACGGCGATAAACTCATCTTT. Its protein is CALGEPTTRGYGDKLIF.

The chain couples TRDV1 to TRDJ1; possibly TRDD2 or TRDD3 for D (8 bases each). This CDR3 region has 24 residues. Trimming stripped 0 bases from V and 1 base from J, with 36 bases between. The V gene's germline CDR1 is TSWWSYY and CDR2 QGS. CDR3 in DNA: TGTGCTCTTGGGGAACTTTATCTGTGCTTCCTACACCCCCGGGTGGGGGATTGCACCGATAAACTCATCTTT. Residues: CALGELYLCFLHPRVGDCTDKLIF.

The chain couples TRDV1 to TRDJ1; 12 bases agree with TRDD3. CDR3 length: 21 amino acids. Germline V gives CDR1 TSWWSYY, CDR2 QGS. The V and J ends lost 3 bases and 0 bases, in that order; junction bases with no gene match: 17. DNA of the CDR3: TGTGCTCTTGGGGATACTCCCGTACTGGGGGATACTTGGCTATACACCGATAAACTCATCTTT. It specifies CALGDTPVLGDTWLYTDKLIF.

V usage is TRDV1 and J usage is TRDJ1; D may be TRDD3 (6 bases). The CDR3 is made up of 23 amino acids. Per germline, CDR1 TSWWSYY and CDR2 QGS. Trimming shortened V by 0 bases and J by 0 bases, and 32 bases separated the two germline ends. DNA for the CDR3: TGTGCTCTTGGGGAACTAAGGGGATTCCTCGAGGTCCTGGTTGGTAATTACACCGATAAACTCATCTTT. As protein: CALGELRGFLEVLVGNYTDKLIF.

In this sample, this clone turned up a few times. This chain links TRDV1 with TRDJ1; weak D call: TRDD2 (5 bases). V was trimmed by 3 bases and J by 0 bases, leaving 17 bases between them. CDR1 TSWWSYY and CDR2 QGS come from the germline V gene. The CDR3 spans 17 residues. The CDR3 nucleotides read TGTGCTCTTGGGGAGGCCGGACTTCCGGCTAACACCGATAAACTCATCTTT. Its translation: CALGEAGLPANTDKLIF.

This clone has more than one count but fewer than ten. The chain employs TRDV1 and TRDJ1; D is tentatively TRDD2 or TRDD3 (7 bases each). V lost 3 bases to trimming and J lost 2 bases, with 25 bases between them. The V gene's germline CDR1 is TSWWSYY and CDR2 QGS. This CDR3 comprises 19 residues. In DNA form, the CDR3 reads TGTGCTCTTGGGGACGCATTCCTACGTGGGATACCCGCGACCGATAAACTCATCTTT. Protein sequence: CALGDAFLRGIPATDKLIF.

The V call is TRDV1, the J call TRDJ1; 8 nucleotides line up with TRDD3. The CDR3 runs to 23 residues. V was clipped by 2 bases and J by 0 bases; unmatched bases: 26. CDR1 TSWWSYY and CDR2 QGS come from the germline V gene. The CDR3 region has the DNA TGTGCTCTTGGGGAAGGGGCCTCTTCTTCGTACTGGGGGGCCCTCCGGTACACCGATAAACTCATCTTT. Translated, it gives CALGEGASSSYWGALRYTDKLIF.

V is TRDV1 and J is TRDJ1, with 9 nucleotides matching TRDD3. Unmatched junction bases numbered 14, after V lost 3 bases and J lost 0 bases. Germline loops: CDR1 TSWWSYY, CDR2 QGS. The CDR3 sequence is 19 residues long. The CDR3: CALGEGGIPPDLYTDKLIF. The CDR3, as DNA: TGTGCTCTTGGGGAGGGGGGGATACCCCCCGACCTGTACACCGATAAACTCATCTTT.

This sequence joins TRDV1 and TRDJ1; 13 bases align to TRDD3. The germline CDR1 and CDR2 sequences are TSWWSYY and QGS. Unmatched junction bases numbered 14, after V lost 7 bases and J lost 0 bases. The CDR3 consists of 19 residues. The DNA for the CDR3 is TGTGCTCTTGTCTCCTACTTGTACTGGGGGATACGAGACACCGATAAACTCATCTTT. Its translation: CALVSYLYWGIRDTDKLIF.

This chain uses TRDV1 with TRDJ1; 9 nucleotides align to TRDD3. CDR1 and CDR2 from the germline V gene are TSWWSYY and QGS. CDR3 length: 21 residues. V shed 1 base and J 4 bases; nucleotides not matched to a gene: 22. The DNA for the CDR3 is TGTGCTCTTGGGGAACGAAGAGCTCTGGTGGACGGACTGGGGGAAATCGATAAACTCATCTTT. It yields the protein CALGERRALVDGLGEIDKLIF.

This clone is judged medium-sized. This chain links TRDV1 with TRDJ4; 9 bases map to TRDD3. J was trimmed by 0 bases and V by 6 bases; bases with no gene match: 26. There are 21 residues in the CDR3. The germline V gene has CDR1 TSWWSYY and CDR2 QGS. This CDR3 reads CALGDEVKPFLGDGPARPLIF. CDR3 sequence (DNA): TGTGCTCTTGGAGACGAGGTAAAACCGTTTCTGGGGGATGGTCCGGCCAGACCCCTGATCTTT.

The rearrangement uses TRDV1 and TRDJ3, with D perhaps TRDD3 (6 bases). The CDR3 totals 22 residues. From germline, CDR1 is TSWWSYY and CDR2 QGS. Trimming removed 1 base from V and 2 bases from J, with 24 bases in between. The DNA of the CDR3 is TGTGCTCTTGGGGAACCATATGGCCTGGGGTCCGTCAGCCCCTGGGACACCCGACAGATGTTTTTC. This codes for CALGEPYGLGSVSPWDTRQMFF.

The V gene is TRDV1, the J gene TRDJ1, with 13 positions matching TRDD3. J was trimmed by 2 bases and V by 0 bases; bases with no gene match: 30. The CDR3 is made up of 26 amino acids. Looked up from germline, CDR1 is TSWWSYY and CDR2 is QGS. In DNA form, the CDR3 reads TGTGCTCTTGGGGAACTAGTTGGGGCTGAGTCTTGTCTATTTACTGGGGGATACGAGGGGACCGATAAACTCATCTTT. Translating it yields CALGELVGAESCLFTGGYEGTDKLIF.

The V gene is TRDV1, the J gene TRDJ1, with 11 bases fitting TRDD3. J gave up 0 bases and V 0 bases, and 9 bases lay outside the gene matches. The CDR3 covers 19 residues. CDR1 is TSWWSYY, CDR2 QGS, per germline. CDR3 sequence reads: CALGELGNWGIGYTDKLIF. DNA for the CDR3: TGTGCTCTTGGGGAACTTGGGAACTGGGGGATAGGGTACACCGATAAACTCATCTTT.

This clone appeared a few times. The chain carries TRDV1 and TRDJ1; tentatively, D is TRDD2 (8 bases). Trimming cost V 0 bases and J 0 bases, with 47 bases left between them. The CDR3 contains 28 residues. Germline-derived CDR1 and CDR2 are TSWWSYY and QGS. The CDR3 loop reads CALGELLQGGWDDFLRGYAYHYTDKLIF. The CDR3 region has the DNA TGTGCTCTTGGGGAACTGTTGCAGGGCGGATGGGATGACTTCCTACGAGGATACGCGTATCACTACACCGATAAACTCATCTTT.

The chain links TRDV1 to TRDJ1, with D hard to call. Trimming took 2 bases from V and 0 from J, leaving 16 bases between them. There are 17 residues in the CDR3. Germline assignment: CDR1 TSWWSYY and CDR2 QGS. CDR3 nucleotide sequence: TGTGCTCTTGGGGAATTCCACGAAGGCTGGTACACCGATAAACTCATCTTT. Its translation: CALGEFHEGWYTDKLIF.

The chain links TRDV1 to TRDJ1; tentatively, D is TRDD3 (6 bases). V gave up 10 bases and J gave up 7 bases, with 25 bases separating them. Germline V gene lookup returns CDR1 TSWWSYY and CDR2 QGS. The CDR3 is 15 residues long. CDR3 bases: TGTGCTCATATCCATGGGCCTTTCGGGGATGGTAAACTCATCTTT. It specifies CAHIHGPFGDGKLIF.

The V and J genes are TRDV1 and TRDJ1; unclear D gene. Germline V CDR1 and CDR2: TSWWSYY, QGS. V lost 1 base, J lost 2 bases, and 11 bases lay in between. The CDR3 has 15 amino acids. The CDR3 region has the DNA TGTGCTCTTGGGGAACCCCTAAGGTTTACCGATAAACTCATCTTT. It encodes CALGEPLRFTDKLIF.

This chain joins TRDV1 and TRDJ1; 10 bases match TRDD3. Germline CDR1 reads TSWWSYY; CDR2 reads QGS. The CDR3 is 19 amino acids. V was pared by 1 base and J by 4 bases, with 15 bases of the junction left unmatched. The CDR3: CALGEPRPILGDWVDKLIF. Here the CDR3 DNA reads TGTGCTCTTGGGGAACCGAGACCTATACTGGGGGATTGGGTCGATAAACTCATCTTT.

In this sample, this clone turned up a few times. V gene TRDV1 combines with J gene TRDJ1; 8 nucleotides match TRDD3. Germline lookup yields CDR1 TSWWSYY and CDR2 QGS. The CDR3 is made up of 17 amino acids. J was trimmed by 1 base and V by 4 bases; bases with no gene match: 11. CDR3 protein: CALGAPPNWGATDKLIF. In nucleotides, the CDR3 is TGTGCTCTTGGGGCCCCCCCCAACTGGGGGGCCACCGATAAACTCATCTTT.

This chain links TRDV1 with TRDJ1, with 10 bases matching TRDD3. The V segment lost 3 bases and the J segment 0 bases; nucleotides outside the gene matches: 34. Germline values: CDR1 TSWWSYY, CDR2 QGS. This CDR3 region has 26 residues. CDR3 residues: CALGEVYFLQLGDGLPERLYTDKLIF. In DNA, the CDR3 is TGTGCTCTTGGGGAGGTTTACTTCCTTCAACTGGGGGATGGACTTCCAGAACGGTTGTACACCGATAAACTCATCTTT.

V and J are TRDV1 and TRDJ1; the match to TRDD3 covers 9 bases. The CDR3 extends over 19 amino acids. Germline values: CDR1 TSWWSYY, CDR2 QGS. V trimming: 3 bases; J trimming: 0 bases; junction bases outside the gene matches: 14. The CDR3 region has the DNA TGTGCTCTTGGGGACCAGCCCTTCCACCGGGGGATACACACCGATAAACTCATCTTT. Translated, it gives CALGDQPFHRGIHTDKLIF.

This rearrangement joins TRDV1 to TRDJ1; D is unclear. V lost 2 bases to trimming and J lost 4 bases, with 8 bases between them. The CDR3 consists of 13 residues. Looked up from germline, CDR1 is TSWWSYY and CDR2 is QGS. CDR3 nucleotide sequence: TGTGCTCTTGGGGAATTTGGCTTCGATAAACTCATCTTT. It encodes CALGEFGFDKLIF.

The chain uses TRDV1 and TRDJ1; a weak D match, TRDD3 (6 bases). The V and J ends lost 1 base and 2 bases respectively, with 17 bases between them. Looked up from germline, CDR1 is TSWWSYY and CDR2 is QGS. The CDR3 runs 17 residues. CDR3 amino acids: CALGEHPGVGQTDKLIF. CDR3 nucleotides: TGTGCTCTTGGGGAACACCCTGGGGTTGGGCAGACCGATAAACTCATCTTT.

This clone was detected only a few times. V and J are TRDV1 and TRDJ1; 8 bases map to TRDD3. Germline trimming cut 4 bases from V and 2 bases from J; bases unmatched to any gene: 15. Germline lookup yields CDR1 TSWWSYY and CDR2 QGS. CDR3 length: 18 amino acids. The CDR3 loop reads CALGGPLPGIQWTDKLIF. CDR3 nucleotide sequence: TGTGCTCTTGGGGGGCCGCTCCCGGGGATACAGTGGACCGATAAACTCATCTTT.

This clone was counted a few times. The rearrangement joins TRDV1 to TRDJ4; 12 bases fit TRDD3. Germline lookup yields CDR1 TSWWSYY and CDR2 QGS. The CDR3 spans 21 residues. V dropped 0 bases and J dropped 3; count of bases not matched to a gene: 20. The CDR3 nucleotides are TGTGCTCTTGGGGAACTTCGTACTTCTACTGGGGGATACCAACATGAGCGACCCCTGATCTTT. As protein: CALGELRTSTGGYQHERPLIF.